Listed below are T cell receptor beta chains from one sample, sequenced in a study of CD8+ T cells in alopecia areata. Profiling relied on immunoSEQ multiplex PCR, and the TCRdb table lists in-frame clones only, not all of them. The sample records 150,000 to 200,000 clones, about 66% being singletons. The sample here was CD8+ T cells sorted from blood, taken at week 0. The source of these receptors is a human donor with alopecia areata. CDR3s include the opening cysteine and the closing phenylalanine or tryptophan. The D gene is left open where the match is weak. Only some rows state a clone size, as once, few, many or a class for expanded clones.

-	TRBJ2-7	TRBV30	-	CAWSGTQSSYEQYF	TGTGCCTGGAGTGGGACCCAGAGCTCCTACGAGCAGTACTTC
TRBD2	TRBJ2-1	TRBV5-4	few	CASAKGLASGEQFF	TGTGCCAGTGCCAAGGGACTAGCGTCTGGGGAGCAGTTCTTC
-	TRBJ2-7	TRBV25-1	-	CASSDGEQYF	TGTGCCAGCAGTGATGGTGAGCAGTACTTC
-	TRBJ2-1	TRBV7-6	-	CASSLERGDEQFF	TGTGCCAGCAGCTTGGAAAGGGGCGATGAGCAGTTCTTC
TRBD1	TRBJ2-7	TRBV7-9	once	CASSSDRESSHEQYF	TGTGCCAGCAGCTCAGACAGGGAGTCGTCCCACGAGCAGTACTTC
-	TRBJ2-7	TRBV7-9	-	CASSTGVGEQYF	TGTGCCAGCAGCACCGGGGTAGGCGAGCAGTACTTC
TRBD1	TRBJ2-7	TRBV29-1	-	CSAAGGIEQYF	TGCAGCGCGGCAGGGGGTATCGAGCAGTACTTC
-	TRBJ1-1	TRBV27	-	CASSLVDGVEAFF	TGTGCCAGCAGTTTAGTTGACGGAGTTGAAGCTTTCTTT
TRBD2	TRBJ2-3	TRBV14	-	CASSQGPAGTDTQYF	TGTGCCAGCAGCCAGGGCCCAGCGGGGACGGATACGCAGTATTTT
-	TRBJ2-1	TRBV12-5	-	CASDLMGNEQFF	TGTGCTAGTGACCTTATGGGCAATGAGCAGTTCTTC
-	TRBJ2-1	TRBV7-9	-	CASSPNLEGQFF	TGTGCCAGCAGCCCCAACCTAGAAGGACAGTTCTTC
-	TRBJ1-2	TRBV29-1	-	CSAGAGANYGYTF	TGCAGCGCTGGGGCGGGAGCTAACTATGGCTACACCTTC
-	TRBJ2-5	TRBV29-1	few	CSVEDLMDGETQYF	TGCAGCGTTGAAGACTTAATGGACGGAGAGACCCAGTACTTC